The sequence of this T cell receptor beta chain was determined in a study of blood T cells in healthy people across ages (dated by TCRdb to the mid-2010s). Broadly, across the study: In model experiments, template switching captured roughly one uniquely barcoded TCR beta cDNA molecule for every two T cells. The donors were divided into four age groups: young (average roughly 15 years), middle-aged (about 39), aged (approximately 62) and long-lived (approximately 74). To avoid experimental bias, donors of different ages were randomly spread across the sequencing lanes. The study analyzed two additional independent replicas of 1 million unique cDNA reads from the same blood draw for two donors, one aged 18 to 29 and one aged 80 or older. Age-related changes in TCR beta repertoire diversity were measured in the study by deep sequencing normalized with unique cDNA molecular identifiers.

At the junction V is shortened by 0 bases and J by 4 bases; bases outside the gene matches: 5. The CDR3 numbers 14 residues from cysteine through phenylalanine. Only the CDR3 DNA stays, 42 bases, in frame from base 1. The germline V gene (reference sequence) provides CDR1 DFQATT and CDR2 SNEGSKA. The approximately 40 donors, aged 6 to 90 years, were systemically healthy Caucasian individuals from Russia. Roughly 10 milliliters of peripheral blood were collected from each donor into EDTA-treated Vacutainer tubes. Ficoll-Paque density-gradient centrifugation was used to isolate PBMCs, with at least 6.5 million obtained per sample. Total RNA, at least 5.5 micrograms per sample, was extracted from PBMCs with Trizol reagent. Naive CD45RAhigh/CD27high T cell percentages were measured by flow cytometry on a PBMC aliquot from every donor. This clonotype was recorded a few times. No antigen is known for it. No base qualities exist here, and no much larger clone lies one base off it.

Libraries were prepared through 5' RACE. A second PCR of about 6 to 11 cycles was run with a J-beta primer mix and a sample-barcoded 5' primer. A template-switch 5' adaptor carrying 12 random nucleotides introduced a unique molecular identifier onto each TCR beta cDNA molecule. Each sample yielded at least 2.5 million CDR3-containing paired-end reads. First-strand cDNA synthesis was performed from all RNA using the Mint cDNA synthesis kit, with priming by a TRBC-specific oligonucleotide. Following uracil-DNA glycosylase treatment, a first 18-cycle PCR with universal primers M1SS and BC2_uni_R was performed on all cDNA. The authors' analysis ran thus. Each sample was normalized by randomly selecting 1 million high-quality reads, each carrying a distinct molecular identifier. Instead of being binned into consensus sequences, reads that shared molecular identifiers were thrown out. MiTCR, set to a Q25 quality threshold and the strictest error-elimination algorithm, was used for CDR3 identification, clonotype clustering and error correction. Lower-bound total TCR beta diversity was estimated with a nonparametric unseen species model using Euler transformation. TCRdb cleaned the public reads at Q25 with fastp, built clones with MiXCR and kept in-frame beta chains. Each entry is one CDR3 protein sequence, shown with its most common DNA and genes. These V and J calls are TCRdb output, not the study's own analysis. The sample table records 1.8 million or so distinct CDR3 sequences; about 39% of these occur just once. In total, the top ten clones hold roughly 23% of the sample.

Study-wide findings and limitations: The long-lived group showed more naive CD4+ T cells, fewer expanded clones and increased TCR diversity than the aged group, suggesting age selection. As age increased, observed TCR beta diversity per million T cells dropped in a roughly linear way, and a significant reduction was already evident by age 40. Since profiling was done on bulk unsorted PBMCs, naive and antigen-experienced compartments could not be conclusively compared. Estimates of total diversity based on one million sequenced T cells were considered lower bounds and underestimates. Because the CMV infection status of the donors was unknown, age-related changes in expanded clonotypes may potentially have been confounded. There was a strong correlation between observed TCR beta diversity and the percentage of naive T cells measured by flow cytometry.

The clonotype was recovered from a human donor in good health. Sequenced material: blood. The chain uses TRBV20-1 and TRBJ2-5, and TRBD2 matches 7 of the central bases. The DNA is TGCAGTGCTAGAGATCCAGGGAGGGCAGAGACCCAGTACTTC. Its translation reads: CSARDPGRAETQYF.